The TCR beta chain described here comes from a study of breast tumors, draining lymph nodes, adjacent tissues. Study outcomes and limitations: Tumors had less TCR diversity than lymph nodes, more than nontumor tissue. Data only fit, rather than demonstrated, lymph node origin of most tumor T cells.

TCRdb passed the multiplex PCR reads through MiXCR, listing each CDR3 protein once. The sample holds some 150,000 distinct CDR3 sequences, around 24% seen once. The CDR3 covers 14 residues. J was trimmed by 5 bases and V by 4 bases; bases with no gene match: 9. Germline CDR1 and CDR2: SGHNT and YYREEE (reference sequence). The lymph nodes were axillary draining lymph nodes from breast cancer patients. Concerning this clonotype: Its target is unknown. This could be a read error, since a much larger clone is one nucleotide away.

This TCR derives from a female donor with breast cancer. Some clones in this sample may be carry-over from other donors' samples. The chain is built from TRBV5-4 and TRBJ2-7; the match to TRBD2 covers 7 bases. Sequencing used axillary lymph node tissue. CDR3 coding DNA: TGTGCCAGCAGCCAGGGACGGGGGAGGGACGAGCAGTACTTC. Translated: CASSQGRGRDEQYF.